This T cell receptor beta chain originates from a study of radiation and T cells in renal cell carcinoma. General study findings and limits: From baseline, blood top tumor clonotypes peaked at 2 weeks post-radiation.

The time point: blood 4 weeks post-SBRT, at nephrectomy. Treatment specified: 15 Gy SBRT to primary tumor, nephrectomy 4 weeks later. Serial blood draws occurred at baseline and 2 and 4 weeks post-SBRT. Remarks on this clone: Its antigen is unidentified.

CDR3 size: 11 residues. Germline-derived CDR1 and CDR2 are MDHEN and SYDVKM. Trimming took 6 bases from V and 7 from J, leaving 9 bases between them. Clones were sequenced by immunoSEQ multiplex PCR, and TCRdb holds only the in-frame ones, with some missing. Among some 78,000 clones listed, 80% to 90% were seen once. This chain links TRBV28 with TRBJ1-2, with D hard to call. Sequenced material: blood, taken from a patient whose treatment included radiotherapy and nephrectomy. The clonotype was recovered from a woman in her seventies with renal cell carcinoma. In DNA form, the CDR3 reads TGTGCCAGCAGAGATTTTGCTGGCTACACCTTC. This encodes CASRDFAGYTF.